This TCR beta chain is from a study of shared clonotypes between healthy human individuals. Points from the study as a whole: Donor clonotype sharing was expected to depend on sequencing depth.

With regard to this clone: Antigen: not known.

Assay used: immunoSEQ multiplex PCR; TCRdb lists only in-frame clones, some missing. The sample holds fewer than 650,000 clones, 75% to 85% seen once. Germline-derived CDR1 and CDR2 are MNHEY and SVGAGI. V was pared by 0 bases and J by 0 bases, with 6 bases between. This CDR3 spans 15 amino acids. The chain joins TRBV6-5 to TRBJ1-5; the D is unclear. The material sequenced was PBMCs. The source is a woman aged 40 to 55 in good health. Some clones in this sample may be carry-over from other donors' samples. The CDR3 loop reads CASSYSRYSNQPQHF. The CDR3 nucleotides are TGTGCCAGCAGTTACTCTCGTTATAGCAATCAGCCCCAGCATTTT.